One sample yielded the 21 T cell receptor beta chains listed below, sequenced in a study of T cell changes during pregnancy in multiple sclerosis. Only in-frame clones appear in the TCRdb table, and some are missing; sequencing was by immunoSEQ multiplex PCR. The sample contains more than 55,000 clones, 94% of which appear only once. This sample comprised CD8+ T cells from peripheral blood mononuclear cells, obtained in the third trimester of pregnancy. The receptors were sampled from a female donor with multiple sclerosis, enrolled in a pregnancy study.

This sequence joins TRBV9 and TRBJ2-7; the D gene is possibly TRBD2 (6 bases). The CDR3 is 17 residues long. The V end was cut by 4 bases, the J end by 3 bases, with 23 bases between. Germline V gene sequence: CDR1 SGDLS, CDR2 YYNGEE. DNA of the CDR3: TGTGCCAGCAGCCCCCTACCGAGGGACTCGGAGGGCTACGAGCAGTACTTC. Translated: CASSPLPRDSEGYEQYF.

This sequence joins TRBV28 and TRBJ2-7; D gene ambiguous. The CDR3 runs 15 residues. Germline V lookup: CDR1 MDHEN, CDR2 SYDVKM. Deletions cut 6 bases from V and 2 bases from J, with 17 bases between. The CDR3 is CASSPTGFNAYEQYF. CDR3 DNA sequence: TGTGCCAGCAGCCCTACCGGGTTCAATGCCTACGAGCAGTACTTC.

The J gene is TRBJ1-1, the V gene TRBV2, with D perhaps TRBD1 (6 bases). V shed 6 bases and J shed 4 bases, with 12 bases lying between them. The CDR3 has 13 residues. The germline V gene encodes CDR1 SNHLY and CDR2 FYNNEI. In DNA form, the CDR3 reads TGTGCCAGCAGGGCACAGGGTGGCACTGAAGCTTTCTTT. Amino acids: CASRAQGGTEAFF.

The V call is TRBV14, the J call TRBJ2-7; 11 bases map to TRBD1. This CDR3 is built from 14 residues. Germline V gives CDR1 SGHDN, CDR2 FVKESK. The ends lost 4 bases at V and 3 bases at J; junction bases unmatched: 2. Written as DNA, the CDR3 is TGTGCCAGCAGCCCGGGGACAGGGGGCTACGAGCAGTACTTC. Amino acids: CASSPGTGGYEQYF.

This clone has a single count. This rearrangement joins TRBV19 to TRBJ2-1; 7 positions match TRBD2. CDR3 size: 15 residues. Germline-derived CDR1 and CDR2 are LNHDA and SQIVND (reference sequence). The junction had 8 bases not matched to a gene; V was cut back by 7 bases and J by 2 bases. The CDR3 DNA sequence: TGTGCCAGTACGATAGGGAGGGGTACCTACAATGAGCAGTTCTTC. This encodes CASTIGRGTYNEQFF. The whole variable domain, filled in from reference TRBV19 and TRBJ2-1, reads DGGITQSPKYLFRKEGQNVTLSCEQNLNHDAMYWYRQDPGQGLRLIYYSQIVNDFQKGDIAEGYSVSREKKESFPLTVTSAQKNPTAFYLCASTIGRGTYNEQFFGPGTRLTVL.

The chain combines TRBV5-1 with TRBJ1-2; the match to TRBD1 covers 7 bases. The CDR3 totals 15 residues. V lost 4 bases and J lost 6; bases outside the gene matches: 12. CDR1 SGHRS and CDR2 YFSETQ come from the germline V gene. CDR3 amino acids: CASSALGQFEDGYTF. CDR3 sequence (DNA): TGCGCCAGCAGCGCGCTGGGACAGTTCGAGGATGGCTACACCTTC.

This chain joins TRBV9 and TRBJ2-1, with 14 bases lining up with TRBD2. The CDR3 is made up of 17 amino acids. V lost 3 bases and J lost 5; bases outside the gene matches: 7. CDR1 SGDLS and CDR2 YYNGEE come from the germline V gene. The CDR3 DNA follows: TGTGCCAGCAGCGCAGGACTAGCGGGAGGCCTCAACAATGAGCAGTTCTTC. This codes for CASSAGLAGGLNNEQFF.

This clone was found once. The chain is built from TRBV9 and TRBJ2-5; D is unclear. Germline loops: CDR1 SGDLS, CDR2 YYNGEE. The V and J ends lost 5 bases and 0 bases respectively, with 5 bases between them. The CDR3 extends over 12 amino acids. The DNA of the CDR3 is TGTGCCAGCAGGTCTGACCAAGAGACCCAGTACTTC. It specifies CASRSDQETQYF.

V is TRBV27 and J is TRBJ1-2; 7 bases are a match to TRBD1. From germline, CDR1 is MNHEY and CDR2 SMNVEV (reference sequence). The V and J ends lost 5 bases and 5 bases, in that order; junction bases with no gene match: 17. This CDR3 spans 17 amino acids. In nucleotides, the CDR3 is TGTGCCAGCAGTCGCTGGGCCTCACAGGGGATGTCATATGGCTACACCTTC. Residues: CASSRWASQGMSYGYTF.

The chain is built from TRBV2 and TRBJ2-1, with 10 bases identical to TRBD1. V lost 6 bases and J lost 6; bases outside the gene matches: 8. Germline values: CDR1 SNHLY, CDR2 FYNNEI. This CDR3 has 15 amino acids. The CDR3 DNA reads TGTGCCAGCAGGGTCGGGACAGGGGCCGTCAATGAGCAGTTCTTC. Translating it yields CASRVGTGAVNEQFF.

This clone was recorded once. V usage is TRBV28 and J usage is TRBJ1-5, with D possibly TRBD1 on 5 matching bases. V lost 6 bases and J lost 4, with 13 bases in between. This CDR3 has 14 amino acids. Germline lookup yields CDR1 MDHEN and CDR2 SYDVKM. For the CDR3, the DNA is TGTGCCAGCAGCCTACAGGTCGGAAATCAGCCCCAGCATTTT. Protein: CASSLQVGNQPQHF. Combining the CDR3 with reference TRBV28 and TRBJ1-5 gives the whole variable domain DVKVTQSSRYLVKRTGEKVFLECVQDMDHENMFWYRQDPGLGLRLIYFSYDVKMKEKGDIPEGYSVSREKKERFSLILESASTNQTSMYLCASSLQVGNQPQHFGDGTRLSIL.

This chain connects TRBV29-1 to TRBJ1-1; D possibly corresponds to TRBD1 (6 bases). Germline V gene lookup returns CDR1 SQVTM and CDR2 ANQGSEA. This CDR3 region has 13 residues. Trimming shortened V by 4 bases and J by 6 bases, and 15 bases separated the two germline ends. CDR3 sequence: CSVGIRGSPEAFF. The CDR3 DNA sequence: TGCAGCGTTGGGATTAGGGGGAGTCCTGAAGCTTTCTTT.

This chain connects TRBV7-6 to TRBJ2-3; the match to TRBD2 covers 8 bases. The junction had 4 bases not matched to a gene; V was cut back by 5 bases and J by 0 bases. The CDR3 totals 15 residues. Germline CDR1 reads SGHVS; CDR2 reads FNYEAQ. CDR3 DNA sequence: TGTGCCAGCAGCCTACTAGCGGCTAGCACAGATACGCAGTATTTT. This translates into CASSLLAASTDTQYF.

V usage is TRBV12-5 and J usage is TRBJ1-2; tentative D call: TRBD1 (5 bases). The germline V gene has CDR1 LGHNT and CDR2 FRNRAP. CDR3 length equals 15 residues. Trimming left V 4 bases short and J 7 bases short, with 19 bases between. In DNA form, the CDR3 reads TGTGCTAGTGGTTCCAGGCCGTGGGGCCGTGGTGGCTACACCTTC. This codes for CASGSRPWGRGGYTF.

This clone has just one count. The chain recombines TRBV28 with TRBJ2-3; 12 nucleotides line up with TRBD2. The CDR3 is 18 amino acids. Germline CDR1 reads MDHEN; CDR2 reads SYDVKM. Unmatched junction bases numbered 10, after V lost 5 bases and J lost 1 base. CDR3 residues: CASSLLAGGPTRTDTQYF. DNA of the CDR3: TGTGCCAGCAGTCTTCTAGCGGGAGGGCCGACTCGCACAGATACGCAGTATTTT. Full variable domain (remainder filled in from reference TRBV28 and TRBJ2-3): DVKVTQSSRYLVKRTGEKVFLECVQDMDHENMFWYRQDPGLGLRLIYFSYDVKMKEKGDIPEGYSVSREKKERFSLILESASTNQTSMYLCASSLLAGGPTRTDTQYFGPGTRLTVL.

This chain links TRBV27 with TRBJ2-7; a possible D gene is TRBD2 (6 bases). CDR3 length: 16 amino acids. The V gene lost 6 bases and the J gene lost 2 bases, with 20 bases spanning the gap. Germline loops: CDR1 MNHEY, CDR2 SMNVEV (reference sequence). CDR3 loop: CASSRSAGSYAYEQYF. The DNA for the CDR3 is TGTGCCAGCAGCCGAAGTGCCGGGAGTTACGCCTACGAGCAGTACTTC.

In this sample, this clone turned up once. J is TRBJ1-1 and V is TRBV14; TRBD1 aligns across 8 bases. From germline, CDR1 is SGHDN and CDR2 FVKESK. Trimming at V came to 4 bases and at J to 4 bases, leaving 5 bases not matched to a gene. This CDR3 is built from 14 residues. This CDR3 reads CASSLTGGLTEAFF. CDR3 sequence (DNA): TGTGCCAGCAGCCTCACAGGGGGTCTCACTGAAGCTTTCTTT.

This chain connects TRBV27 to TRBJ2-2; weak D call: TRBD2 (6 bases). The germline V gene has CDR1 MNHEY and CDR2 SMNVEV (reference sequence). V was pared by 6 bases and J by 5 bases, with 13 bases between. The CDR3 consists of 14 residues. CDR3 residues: CASSPLGGTGELFF. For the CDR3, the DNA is TGTGCCAGCAGCCCACTTGGGGGGACCGGGGAGCTGTTTTTT.

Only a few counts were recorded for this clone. The DNA for the CDR3 is TGTGCCAGCAGTTCCGGCGGCAACACTGAAGCTTTCTTT. It yields the protein CASSSGGNTEAFF. The rearrangement uses TRBV6-5 and TRBJ1-1; D is unclear. Germline CDR1 and CDR2: MNHEY and SVGAGI. CDR3 size: 13 residues. The V and J ends lost 4 bases and 2 bases respectively, with 8 bases between them.

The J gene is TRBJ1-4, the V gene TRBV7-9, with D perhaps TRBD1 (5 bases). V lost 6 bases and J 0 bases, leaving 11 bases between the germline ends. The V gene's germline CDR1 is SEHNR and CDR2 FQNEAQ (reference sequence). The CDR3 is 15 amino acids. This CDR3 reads CASRGQGTTNEKLFF. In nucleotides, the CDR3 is TGTGCCAGCAGAGGCCAGGGAACAACTAATGAAAAACTGTTTTTT.

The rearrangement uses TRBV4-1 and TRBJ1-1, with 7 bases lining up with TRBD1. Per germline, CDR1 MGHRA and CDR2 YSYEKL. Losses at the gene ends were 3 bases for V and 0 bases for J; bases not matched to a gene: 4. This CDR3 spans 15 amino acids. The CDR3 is CASSHQQGMNTEAFF. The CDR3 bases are TGCGCCAGCAGCCATCAACAGGGGATGAACACTGAAGCTTTCTTT.